Listed below are T cell receptor beta chains from one sample, sequenced in a study of T cell responses to AZD1222 COVID-19 vaccine. TCRdb keeps only in-frame clones here, not all; method: immunoSEQ multiplex PCR. The table includes over 95,000 clones, approximately 90% detected once. The source material was peripheral blood, sampled on day 0 of AZD1222 vaccination. The receptors originated from an adult in good health. Each CDR3 is given with its conserved first and last residue. D genes are given only for firm matches.

J gene: TRBJ1-2; V gene: TRBV6-2/TRBV6-3; D gene: -; CDR3 protein: CASSSGSYGYTF; CDR3 DNA: TGTGCCAGCAGTTCAGGGTCCTATGGCTACACCTTC
J gene: TRBJ2-5; V gene: TRBV6-5; D gene: -; CDR3 protein: CASSSTSQETQYF; CDR3 DNA: TGTGCCAGCAGTTCGACTAGTCAAGAGACCCAGTACTTC
J gene: TRBJ2-7; V gene: TRBV5-4; D gene: -; CDR3 protein: CASSLSGRYEQYF; CDR3 DNA: TGTGCCAGCAGCTTGTCAGGACGATACGAGCAGTACTTC
J gene: TRBJ2-3; V gene: TRBV7-9; D gene: -; CDR3 protein: CASSQQGGGPDTQYF; CDR3 DNA: TGTGCCAGCAGCCAACAGGGGGGAGGGCCAGATACGCAGTATTTT
J gene: TRBJ1-2; V gene: TRBV13; D gene: -; CDR3 protein: CASSLGTPGLRGGYTF; CDR3 DNA: TGTGCCAGCAGCTTAGGAACACCGGGACTGAGGGGAGGCTACACCTTC
J gene: TRBJ2-2; V gene: TRBV5-6; D gene: TRBD2; CDR3 protein: CASSSALLQRGWAGELFF; CDR3 DNA: TGTGCCAGCAGCTCCGCGTTATTACAGCGGGGGTGGGCCGGGGAGCTGTTTTTT
J gene: TRBJ2-7; V gene: TRBV28; D gene: -; CDR3 protein: CASSFGGLYSYEQYF; CDR3 DNA: TGTGCCAGCAGTTTCGGGGGGCTATACTCCTACGAGCAGTACTTC
J gene: TRBJ1-3; V gene: TRBV7-8; D gene: -; CDR3 protein: CASSLVGSRNTIYF; CDR3 DNA: TGTGCCAGCAGCTTAGTAGGCAGCCGAAACACCATATATTTT
J gene: TRBJ1-6; V gene: TRBV4-2; D gene: -; CDR3 protein: CASSQDRGSGSPLHF; CDR3 DNA: TGTGCCAGCAGCCAAGACAGGGGATCGGGATCACCCCTCCACTTT
J gene: TRBJ2-7; V gene: TRBV30; D gene: TRBD2; CDR3 protein: CAGDAGGYSYEQYF; CDR3 DNA: TGTGCCGGGGACGCGGGGGGGTACTCCTACGAGCAGTACTTC
J gene: TRBJ2-3; V gene: TRBV6-5; D gene: -; CDR3 protein: CASRKGTDTQYF; CDR3 DNA: TGTGCCAGCAGAAAAGGGACAGATACGCAGTATTTT
J gene: TRBJ2-7; V gene: TRBV9; D gene: -; CDR3 protein: CASSVAPTKSSYEQYF; CDR3 DNA: TGTGCCAGCAGCGTAGCTCCCACGAAATCCTCCTACGAGCAGTACTTC
J gene: TRBJ1-3; V gene: TRBV7-2; D gene: -; CDR3 protein: CASSLATLHPGNTIYF; CDR3 DNA: TGTGCCAGCAGCTTGGCGACATTGCACCCTGGAAACACCATATATTTT
J gene: TRBJ2-7; V gene: TRBV19; D gene: -; CDR3 protein: CASSTRAGTPTYEQYF; CDR3 DNA: TGTGCCAGTAGTACCCGCGCCGGGACACCTACCTACGAGCAGTACTTC
J gene: TRBJ1-1; V gene: TRBV9; D gene: -; CDR3 protein: CASSVGLPGNTEAFF; CDR3 DNA: TGTGCCAGCAGCGTAGGGCTCCCGGGGAACACTGAAGCTTTCTTT